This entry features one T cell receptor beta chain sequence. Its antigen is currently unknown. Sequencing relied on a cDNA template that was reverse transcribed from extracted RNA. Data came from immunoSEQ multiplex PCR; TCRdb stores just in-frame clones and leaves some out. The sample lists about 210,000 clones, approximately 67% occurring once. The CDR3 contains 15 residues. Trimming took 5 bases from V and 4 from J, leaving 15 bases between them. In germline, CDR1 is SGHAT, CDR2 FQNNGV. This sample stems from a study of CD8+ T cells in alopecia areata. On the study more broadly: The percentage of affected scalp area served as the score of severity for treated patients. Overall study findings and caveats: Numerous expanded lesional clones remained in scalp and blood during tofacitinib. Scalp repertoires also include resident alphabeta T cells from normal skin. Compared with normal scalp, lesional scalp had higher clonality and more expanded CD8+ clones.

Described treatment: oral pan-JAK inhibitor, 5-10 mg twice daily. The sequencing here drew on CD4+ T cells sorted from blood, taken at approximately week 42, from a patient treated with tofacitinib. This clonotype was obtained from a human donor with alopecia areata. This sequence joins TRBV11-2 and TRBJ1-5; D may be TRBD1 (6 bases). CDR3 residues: CASSLQGNLNQPQHF. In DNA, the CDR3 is TGTGCCAGCAGCCTACAGGGTAACCTGAATCAGCCCCAGCATTTT.